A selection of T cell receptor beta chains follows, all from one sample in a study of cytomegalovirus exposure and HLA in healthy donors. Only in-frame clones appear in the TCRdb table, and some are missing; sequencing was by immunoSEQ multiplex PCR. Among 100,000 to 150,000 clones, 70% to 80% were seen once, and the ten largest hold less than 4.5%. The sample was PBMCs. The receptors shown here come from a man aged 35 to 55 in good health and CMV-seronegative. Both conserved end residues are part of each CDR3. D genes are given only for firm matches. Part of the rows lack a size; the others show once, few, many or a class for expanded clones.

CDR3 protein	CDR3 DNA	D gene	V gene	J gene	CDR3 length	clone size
CASSPGYGQTNEKLFF	TGTGCCAGCTCACCCGGCTATGGGCAGACTAATGAAAAACTGTTTTTT	NA	TRBV7-6	TRBJ1-4	16	NA
CASSRLEAENAGELFF	TGTGCCAGCAGTCGACTTGAGGCAGAGAACGCGGGGGAGCTGTTTTTT	NA	TRBV28	TRBJ2-2	16	NA
CASSEDSGGGNEQFF	TGTGCCAGCAGTGAAGATAGCGGGGGGGGGAATGAGCAGTTCTTC	TRBD2	TRBV6-4	TRBJ2-1	15	many
CASSLWRDTGELFF	TGTGCCAGCAGCTTATGGAGGGACACCGGGGAGCTGTTTTTT	NA	TRBV7-8	TRBJ2-2	14	NA
CASSQEGGLSNQPQHF	TGCGCCAGCAGCCAAGAGGGGGGTCTGAGCAATCAGCCCCAGCATTTT	NA	TRBV4-3	TRBJ1-5	16	few
CSSSLGGSSYNEQFF	TGTTCCAGCAGCCTGGGGGGGAGCTCCTACAATGAGCAGTTCTTC	TRBD2	TRBV7-9	TRBJ2-1	15	few
CASSVGGDGTGELFF	TGTGCCAGCAGCGTAGGCGGAGATGGGACCGGGGAGCTGTTTTTT	NA	TRBV9	TRBJ2-2	15	few
CASSFLGQNTEAFF	TGTGCCAGCAGCTTCCTGGGACAAAACACTGAAGCTTTCTTT	NA	TRBV7-3	TRBJ1-1	14	NA
CASSLPPGTGNYEQYF	TGTGCCAGCAGCCTTCCTCCCGGGACAGGGAACTACGAGCAGTACTTC	TRBD1	TRBV14	TRBJ2-7	16	few
CASSSRRGWDQPQHF	TGTGCCAGCAGTTCCCGGCGGGGGTGGGATCAGCCCCAGCATTTT	NA	TRBV6-5	TRBJ1-5	15	few
CASSQEVQGLNGYTF	TGCGCCAGCAGCCAAGAAGTCCAAGGACTTAATGGCTACACCTTC	NA	TRBV4-3	TRBJ1-2	15	NA
CASSEAGGAFF	TGTGCCAGCAGTGAGGCCGGGGGAGCTTTCTTT	NA	TRBV2	TRBJ1-1	11	NA
CASSQDQDGELFF	TGCGCCAGCAGCCAAGATCAGGATGGGGAGCTGTTTTTT	NA	TRBV4-3	TRBJ2-2	13	NA
CASSQDRQGPGNTIYF	TGCGCCAGCAGCCAAGATCGGCAGGGCCCTGGAAACACCATATATTTT	NA	TRBV4-3	TRBJ1-3	16	NA
CSGILATDTQYF	TGCAGCGGTATACTAGCCACAGATACGCAGTATTTT	NA	TRBV29-1	TRBJ2-3	12	NA
CASSQDAGQGSGNTIYF	TGCGCCAGCAGCCAAGATGCGGGACAGGGATCTGGAAACACCATATATTTT	TRBD1	TRBV4-3	TRBJ1-3	17	NA
CASSYSRGNNEKLFF	TGTGCCAGCAGTTACTCGCGCGGCAACAATGAAAAACTGTTTTTT	NA	TRBV6-5	TRBJ1-4	15	NA
CASSLRGDTEAFF	TGTGCCAGCAGCTTACGGGGGGACACTGAAGCTTTCTTT	NA	TRBV7-3	TRBJ1-1	13	NA
CASSLYGEQFF	TGTGCCAGCAGTTTATACGGTGAGCAGTTCTTC	NA	TRBV27	TRBJ2-1	11	NA
CASSQVYSGQARYEQYF	TGCGCCAGCAGCCAAGTATATTCCGGACAGGCACGATACGAGCAGTACTTC	TRBD1	TRBV4-1	TRBJ2-7	17	NA
CASSQVQGGNQPQHF	TGCGCCAGCAGCCAAGTACAGGGGGGAAATCAGCCCCAGCATTTT	TRBD1	TRBV4-1	TRBJ1-5	15	few
CASSQTHVTNSASSVPGYTF	TGCGCCAGCAGCCAGACACACGTCACAAACTCGGCCTCGTCGGTGCCTGGCTACACCTTC	NA	TRBV4-3	TRBJ1-2	20	NA
CASSLVGQTDTQYF	TGTGCCAGCAGCTTGGTTGGACAGACGGATACGCAGTATTTT	NA	TRBV7-3	TRBJ2-3	14	NA
CASSLGSGETQYF	TGTGCCAGCAGTCTTGGGAGCGGAGAGACCCAGTACTTC	NA	TRBV27	TRBJ2-5	13	NA
CASSQDRTGNQPQHF	TGCGCCAGCAGCCAAGATCGGACAGGCAATCAGCCCCAGCATTTT	NA	TRBV4-3	TRBJ1-5	15	NA
CASSQIRTVNSPLHF	TGCGCCAGCAGCCAAATCCGGACAGTTAATTCACCCCTCCACTTT	NA	TRBV4-1	TRBJ1-6	15	NA
CSVVGGTVRVEQYF	TGCAGCGTTGTGGGGGGGACCGTTCGTGTCGAGCAGTACTTC	TRBD2	TRBV29-1	TRBJ2-7	14	NA
CASRYSGGSSYEQYF	TGTGCCAGCAGATACAGCGGGGGAAGCTCCTACGAGCAGTACTTC	TRBD2	TRBV11-2	TRBJ2-7	15	NA
CASGLSTGGDTEAFF	TGTGCTAGTGGTTTGTCAACCGGGGGAGACACTGAAGCTTTCTTT	NA	TRBV12-5	TRBJ1-1	15	few
CASSLERGDRLNTEAFF	TGTGCCAGCAGCTTAGAAAGGGGGGACAGGCTGAACACTGAAGCTTTCTTT	TRBD1	TRBV7-2	TRBJ1-1	17	once
CASSLGTGDSPLHF	TGTGCCAGCAGCTTAGGGACAGGGGACTCACCCCTCCACTTT	TRBD1	TRBV7-6	TRBJ1-6	14	NA
CASSYDSGANGLTF	TGCGCCAGCAGCTACGACTCTGGGGCCAACGGCCTGACTTTC	NA	TRBV5-1	TRBJ2-6	14	NA
CASSIEEGRGNGFF	TGTGCCAGTAGTATTGAAGAGGGCAGGGGGAACGGTTTCTTT	TRBD1	TRBV19	TRBJ1-1	14	few
CASSHQGSQETQYF	TGCGCCAGCAGCCATCAGGGATCTCAAGAGACCCAGTACTTC	NA	TRBV5-1	TRBJ2-5	14	once
CASSSVAVELFF	TGTGCCAGCAGCTCCGTGGCGGTCGAGCTGTTTTTT	NA	TRBV7-2	TRBJ2-2	12	NA